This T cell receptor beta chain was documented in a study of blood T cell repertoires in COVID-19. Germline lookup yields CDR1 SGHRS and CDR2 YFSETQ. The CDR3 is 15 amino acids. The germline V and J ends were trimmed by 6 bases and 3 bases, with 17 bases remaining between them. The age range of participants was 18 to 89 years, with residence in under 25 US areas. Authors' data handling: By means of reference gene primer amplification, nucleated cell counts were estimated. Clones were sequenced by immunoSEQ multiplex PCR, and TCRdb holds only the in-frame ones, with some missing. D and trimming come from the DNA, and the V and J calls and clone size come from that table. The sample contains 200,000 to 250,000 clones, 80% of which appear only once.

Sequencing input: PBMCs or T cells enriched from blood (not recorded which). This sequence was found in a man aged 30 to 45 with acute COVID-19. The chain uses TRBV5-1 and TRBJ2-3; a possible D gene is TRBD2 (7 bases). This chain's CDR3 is CASNYGGGPTDTQYF. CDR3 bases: TGCGCCAGCAATTATGGCGGGGGCCCAACAGATACGCAGTATTTT.